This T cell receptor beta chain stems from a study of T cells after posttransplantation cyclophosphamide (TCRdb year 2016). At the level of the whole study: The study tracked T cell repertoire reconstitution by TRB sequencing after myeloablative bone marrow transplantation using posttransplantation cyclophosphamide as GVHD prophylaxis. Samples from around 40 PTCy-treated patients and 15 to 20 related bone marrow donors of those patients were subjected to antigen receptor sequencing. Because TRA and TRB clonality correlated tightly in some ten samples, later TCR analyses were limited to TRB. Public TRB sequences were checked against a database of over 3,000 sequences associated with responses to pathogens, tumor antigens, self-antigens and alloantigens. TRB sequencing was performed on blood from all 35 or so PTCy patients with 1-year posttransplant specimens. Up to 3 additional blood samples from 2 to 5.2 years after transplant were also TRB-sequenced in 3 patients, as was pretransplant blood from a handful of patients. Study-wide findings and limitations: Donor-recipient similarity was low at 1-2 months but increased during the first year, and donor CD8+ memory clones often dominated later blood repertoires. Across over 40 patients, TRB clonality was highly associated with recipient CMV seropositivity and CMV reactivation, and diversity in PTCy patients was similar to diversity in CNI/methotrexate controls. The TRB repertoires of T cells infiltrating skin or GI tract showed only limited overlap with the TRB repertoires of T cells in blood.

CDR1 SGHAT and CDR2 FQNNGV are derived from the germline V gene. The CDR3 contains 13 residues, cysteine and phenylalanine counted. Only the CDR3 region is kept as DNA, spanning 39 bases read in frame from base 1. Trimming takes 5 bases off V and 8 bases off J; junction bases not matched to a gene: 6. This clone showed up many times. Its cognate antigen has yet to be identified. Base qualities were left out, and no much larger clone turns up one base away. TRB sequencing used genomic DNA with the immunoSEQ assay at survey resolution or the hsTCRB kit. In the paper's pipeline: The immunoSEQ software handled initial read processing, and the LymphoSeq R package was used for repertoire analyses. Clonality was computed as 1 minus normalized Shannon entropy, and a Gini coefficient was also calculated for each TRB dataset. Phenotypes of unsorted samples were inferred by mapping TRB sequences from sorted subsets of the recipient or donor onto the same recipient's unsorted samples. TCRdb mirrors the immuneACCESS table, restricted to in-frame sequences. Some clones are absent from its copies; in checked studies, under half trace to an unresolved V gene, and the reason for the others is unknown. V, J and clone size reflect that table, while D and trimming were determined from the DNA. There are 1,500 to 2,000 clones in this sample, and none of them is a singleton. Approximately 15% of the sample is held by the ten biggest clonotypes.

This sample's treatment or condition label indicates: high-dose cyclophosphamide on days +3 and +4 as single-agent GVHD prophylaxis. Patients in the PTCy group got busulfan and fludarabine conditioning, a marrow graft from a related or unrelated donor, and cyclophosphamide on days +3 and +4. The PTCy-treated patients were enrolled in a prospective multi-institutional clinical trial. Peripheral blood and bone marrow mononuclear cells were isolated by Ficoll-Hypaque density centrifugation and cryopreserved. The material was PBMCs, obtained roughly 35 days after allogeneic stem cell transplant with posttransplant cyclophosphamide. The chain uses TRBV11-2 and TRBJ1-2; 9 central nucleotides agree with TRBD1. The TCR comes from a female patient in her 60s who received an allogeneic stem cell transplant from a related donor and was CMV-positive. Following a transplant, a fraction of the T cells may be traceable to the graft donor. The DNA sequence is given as TGTGCCAGCAGCCAACAGGGGGCGGGAGGCTACACCTTC. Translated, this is CASSQQGAGGYTF.